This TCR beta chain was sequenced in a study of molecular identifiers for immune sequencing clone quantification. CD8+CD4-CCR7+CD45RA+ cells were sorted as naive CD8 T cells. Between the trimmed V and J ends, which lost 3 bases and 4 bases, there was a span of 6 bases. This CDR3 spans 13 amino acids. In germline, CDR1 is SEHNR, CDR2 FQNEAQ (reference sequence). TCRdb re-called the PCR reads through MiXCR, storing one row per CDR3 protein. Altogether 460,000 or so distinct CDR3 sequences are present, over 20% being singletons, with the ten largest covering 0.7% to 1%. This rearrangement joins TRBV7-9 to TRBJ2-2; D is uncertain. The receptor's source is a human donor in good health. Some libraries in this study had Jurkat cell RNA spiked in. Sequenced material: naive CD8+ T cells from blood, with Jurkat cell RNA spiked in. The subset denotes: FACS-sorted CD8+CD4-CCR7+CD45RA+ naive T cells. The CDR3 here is CASSFMSTGELFF. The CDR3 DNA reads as TGTGCCAGCAGCTTTATGTCCACCGGGGAGCTGTTTTTT.